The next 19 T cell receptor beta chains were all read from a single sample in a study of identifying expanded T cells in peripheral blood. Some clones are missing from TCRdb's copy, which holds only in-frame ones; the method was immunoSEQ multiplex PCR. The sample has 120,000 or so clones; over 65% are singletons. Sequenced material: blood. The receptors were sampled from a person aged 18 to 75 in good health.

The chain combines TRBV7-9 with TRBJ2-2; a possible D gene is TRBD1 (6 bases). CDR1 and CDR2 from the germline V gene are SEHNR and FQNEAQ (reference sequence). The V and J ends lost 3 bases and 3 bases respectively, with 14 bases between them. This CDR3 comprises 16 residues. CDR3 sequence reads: CASSFLIGQHTGELFF. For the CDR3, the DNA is TGTGCCAGCAGCTTCCTTATAGGACAGCACACCGGGGAGCTGTTTTTT.

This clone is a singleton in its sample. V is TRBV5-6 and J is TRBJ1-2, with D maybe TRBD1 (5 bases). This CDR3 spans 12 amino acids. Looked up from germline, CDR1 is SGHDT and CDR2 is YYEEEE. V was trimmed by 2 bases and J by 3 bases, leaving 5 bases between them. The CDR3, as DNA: TGTGCCAGCAGCTTCAGGGACTATGGCTACACCTTC. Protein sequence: CASSFRDYGYTF.

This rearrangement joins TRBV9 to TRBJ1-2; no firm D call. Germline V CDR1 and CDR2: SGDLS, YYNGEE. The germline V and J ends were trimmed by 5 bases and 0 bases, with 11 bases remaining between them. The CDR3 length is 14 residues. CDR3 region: CASSPGRTNYGYTF. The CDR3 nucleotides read TGTGCCAGCAGTCCGGGGAGGACTAACTATGGCTACACCTTC.

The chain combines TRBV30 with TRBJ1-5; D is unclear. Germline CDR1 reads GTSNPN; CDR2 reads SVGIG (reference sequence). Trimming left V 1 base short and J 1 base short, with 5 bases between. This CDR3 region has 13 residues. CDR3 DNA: TGTGCCTGGAGTGCCCAGAGCAATCAGCCCCAGCATTTT. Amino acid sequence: CAWSAQSNQPQHF.

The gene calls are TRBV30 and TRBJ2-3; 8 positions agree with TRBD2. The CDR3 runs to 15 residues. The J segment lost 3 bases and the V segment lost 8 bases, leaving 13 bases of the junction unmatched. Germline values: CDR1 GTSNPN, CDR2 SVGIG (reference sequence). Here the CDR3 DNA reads TGTGCCACCAGCCCCGGGGGGGCAGGGACAGATACGCAGTATTTT. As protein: CATSPGGAGTDTQYF.

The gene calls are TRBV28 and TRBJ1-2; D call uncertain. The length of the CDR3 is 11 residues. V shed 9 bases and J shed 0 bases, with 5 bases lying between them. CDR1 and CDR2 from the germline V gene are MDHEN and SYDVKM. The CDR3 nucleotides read TGTGCCAGGGCGACTAACTATGGCTACACCTTC. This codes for CARATNYGYTF.

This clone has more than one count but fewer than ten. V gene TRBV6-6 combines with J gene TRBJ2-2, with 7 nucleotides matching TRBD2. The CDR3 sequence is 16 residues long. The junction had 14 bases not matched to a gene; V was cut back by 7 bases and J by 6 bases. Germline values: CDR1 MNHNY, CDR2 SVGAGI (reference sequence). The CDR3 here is CASTTSGKGGAGELFF. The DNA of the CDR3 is TGTGCCAGCACCACGTCCGGGAAGGGAGGGGCCGGGGAGCTGTTTTTT.

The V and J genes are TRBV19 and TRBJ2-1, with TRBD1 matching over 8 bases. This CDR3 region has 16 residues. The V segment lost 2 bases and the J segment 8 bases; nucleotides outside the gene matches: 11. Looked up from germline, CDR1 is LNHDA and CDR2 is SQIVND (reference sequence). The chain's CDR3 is CASSIWQGASGDEQFF. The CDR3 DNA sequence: TGTGCCAGTAGTATATGGCAGGGGGCAAGCGGAGATGAGCAGTTCTTC. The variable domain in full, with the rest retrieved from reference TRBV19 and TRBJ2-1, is DGGITQSPKYLFRKEGQNVTLSCEQNLNHDAMYWYRQDPGQGLRLIYYSQIVNDFQKGDIAEGYSVSREKKESFPLTVTSAQKNPTAFYLCASSIWQGASGDEQFFGPGTRLTVL.

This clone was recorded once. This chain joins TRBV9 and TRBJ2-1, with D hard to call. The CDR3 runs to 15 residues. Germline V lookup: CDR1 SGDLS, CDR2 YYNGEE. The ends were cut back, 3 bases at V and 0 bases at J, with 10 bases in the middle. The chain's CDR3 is CASSEAGASYNEQFF. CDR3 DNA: TGTGCCAGCAGCGAGGCAGGAGCCTCCTACAATGAGCAGTTCTTC.

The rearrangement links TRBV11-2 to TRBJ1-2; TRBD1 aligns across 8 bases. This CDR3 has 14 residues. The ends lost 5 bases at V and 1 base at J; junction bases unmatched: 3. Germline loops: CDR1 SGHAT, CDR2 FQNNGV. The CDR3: CASSDRGVNYGYTF. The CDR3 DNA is TGTGCCAGCAGCGACAGGGGAGTTAACTATGGCTACACCTTC.

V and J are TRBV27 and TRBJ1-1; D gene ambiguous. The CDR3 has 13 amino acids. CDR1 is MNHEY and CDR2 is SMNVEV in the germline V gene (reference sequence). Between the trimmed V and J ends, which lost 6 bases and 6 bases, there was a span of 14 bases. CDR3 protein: CASSTRVTAEAFF. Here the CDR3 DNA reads TGTGCCAGCAGCACCCGGGTCACTGCTGAAGCTTTCTTT.

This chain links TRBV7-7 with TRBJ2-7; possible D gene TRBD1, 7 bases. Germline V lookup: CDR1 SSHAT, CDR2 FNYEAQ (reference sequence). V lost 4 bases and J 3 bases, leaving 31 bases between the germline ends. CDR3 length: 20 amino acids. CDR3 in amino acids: CASSSDRQGGRYHLCYEQYF. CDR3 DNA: TGTGCCAGCAGCTCAGATAGACAGGGAGGCCGCTATCACCTGTGCTACGAGCAGTACTTC.

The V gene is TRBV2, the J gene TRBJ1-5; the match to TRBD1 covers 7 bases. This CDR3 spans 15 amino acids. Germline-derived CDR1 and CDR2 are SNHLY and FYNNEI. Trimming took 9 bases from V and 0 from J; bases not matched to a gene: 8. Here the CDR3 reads CASKPDRPSNQPQHF. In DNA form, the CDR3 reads TGTGCCAGTAAACCGGACAGGCCTAGCAATCAGCCCCAGCATTTT.

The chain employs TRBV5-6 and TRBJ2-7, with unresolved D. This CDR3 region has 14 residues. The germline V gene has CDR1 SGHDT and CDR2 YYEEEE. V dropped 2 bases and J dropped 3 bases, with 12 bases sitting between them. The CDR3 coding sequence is TGTGCCAGCAGCTTAGGTCCAGTCGGCTACGAGCAGTACTTC. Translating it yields CASSLGPVGYEQYF.

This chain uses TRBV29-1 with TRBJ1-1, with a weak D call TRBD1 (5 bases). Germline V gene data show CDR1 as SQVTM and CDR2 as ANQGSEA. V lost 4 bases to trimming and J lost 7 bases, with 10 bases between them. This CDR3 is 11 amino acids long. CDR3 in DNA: TGCAGCGTTGGAGGGGCATTTGAAGCTTTCTTT. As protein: CSVGGAFEAFF.

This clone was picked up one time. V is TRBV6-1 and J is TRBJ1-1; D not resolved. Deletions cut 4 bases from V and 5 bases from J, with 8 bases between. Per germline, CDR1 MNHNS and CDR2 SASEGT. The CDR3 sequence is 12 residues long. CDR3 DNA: TGTGCCAGCAGTGTCACCCGTACTGAAGCTTTCTTT. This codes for CASSVTRTEAFF.

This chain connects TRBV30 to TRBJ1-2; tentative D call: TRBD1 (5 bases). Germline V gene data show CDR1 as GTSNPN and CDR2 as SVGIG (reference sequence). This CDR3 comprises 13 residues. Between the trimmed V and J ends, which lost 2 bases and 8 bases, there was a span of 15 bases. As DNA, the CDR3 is TGTGCCTGGAGTCTCTCTGGGGGAGAGGGCTACACCTTC. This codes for CAWSLSGGEGYTF.

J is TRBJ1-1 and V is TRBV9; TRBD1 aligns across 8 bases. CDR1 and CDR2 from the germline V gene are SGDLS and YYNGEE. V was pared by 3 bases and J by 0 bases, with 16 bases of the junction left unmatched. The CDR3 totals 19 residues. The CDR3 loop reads CASSGRPDRGRSLNTEAFF. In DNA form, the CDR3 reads TGTGCCAGCAGCGGAAGACCCGACAGGGGACGAAGCCTGAACACTGAAGCTTTCTTT. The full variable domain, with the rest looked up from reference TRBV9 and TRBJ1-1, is DSGVTQTPKHLITATGQRVTLRCSPRSGDLSVYWYQQSLDQGLQFLIQYYNGEERAKGNILERFSAQQFPDLHSELNLSSLELGDSALYFCASSGRPDRGRSLNTEAFFGQGTRLTVV.

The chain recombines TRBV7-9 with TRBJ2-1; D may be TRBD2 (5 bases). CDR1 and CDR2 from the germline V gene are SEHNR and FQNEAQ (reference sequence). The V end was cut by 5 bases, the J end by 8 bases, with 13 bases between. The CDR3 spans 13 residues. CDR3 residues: CASSPPPGYEQFF. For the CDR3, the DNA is TGTGCCAGCAGCCCGCCCCCGGGGTATGAGCAGTTCTTC.